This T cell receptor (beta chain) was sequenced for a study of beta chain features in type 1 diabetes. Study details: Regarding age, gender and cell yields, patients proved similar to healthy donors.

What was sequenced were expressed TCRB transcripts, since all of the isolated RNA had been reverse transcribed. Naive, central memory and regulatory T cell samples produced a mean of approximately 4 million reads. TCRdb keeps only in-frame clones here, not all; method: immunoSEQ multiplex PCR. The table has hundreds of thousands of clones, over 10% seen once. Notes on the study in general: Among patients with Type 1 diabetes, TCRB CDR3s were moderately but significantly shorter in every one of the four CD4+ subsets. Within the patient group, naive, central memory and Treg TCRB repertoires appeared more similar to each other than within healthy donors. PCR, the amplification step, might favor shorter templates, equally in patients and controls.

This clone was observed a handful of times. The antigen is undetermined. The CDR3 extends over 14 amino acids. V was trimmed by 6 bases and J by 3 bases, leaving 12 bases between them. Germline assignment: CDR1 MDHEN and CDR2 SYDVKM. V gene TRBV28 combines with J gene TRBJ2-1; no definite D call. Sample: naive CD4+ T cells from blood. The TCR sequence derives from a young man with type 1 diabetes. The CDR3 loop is CASSPPDGYNEQFF. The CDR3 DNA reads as TGTGCCAGCAGCCCGCCGGATGGCTACAATGAGCAGTTCTTC.